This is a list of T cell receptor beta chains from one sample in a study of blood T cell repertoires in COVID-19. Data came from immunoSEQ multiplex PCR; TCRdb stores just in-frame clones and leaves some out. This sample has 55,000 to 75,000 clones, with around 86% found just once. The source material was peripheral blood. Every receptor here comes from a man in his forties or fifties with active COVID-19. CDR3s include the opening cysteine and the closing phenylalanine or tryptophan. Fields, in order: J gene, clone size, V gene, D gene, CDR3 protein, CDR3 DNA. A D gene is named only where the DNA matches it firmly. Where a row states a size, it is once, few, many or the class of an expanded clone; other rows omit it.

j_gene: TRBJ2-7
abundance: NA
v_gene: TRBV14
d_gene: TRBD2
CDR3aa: CASSAGLASMRREQYF
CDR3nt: TGTGCCAGCAGCGCAGGACTAGCGTCTATGCGTCGAGAGCAGTACTTC

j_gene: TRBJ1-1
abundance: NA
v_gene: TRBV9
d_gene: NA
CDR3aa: CASSQQLNTEAFF
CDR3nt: TGTGCCAGCAGCCAACAGCTGAACACTGAAGCTTTCTTT

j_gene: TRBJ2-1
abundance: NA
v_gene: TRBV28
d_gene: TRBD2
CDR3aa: CASSSPGLANEQFF
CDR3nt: TGTGCCAGCAGTTCCCCGGGACTAGCGAATGAGCAGTTCTTC

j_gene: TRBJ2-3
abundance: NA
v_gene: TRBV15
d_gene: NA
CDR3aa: CATSRLPPRVPDTQYF
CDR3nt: TGTGCCACCAGCCGACTGCCTCCTAGAGTTCCAGATACGCAGTATTTT

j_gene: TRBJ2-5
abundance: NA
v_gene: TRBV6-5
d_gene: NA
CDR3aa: CASSPDIQETQYF
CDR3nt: TGTGCCAGCAGCCCAGACATCCAAGAGACCCAGTACTTC

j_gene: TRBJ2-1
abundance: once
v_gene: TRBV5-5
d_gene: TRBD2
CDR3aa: CASSFTSGSGGNEQFF
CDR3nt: TGTGCCAGCAGCTTTACTAGCGGGAGTGGTGGGAATGAGCAGTTCTTC

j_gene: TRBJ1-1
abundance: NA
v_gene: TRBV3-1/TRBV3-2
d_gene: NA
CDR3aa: CASSQAARGAAFF
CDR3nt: TGTGCCAGCAGCCAAGCCGCCCGGGGGGCCGCTTTCTTT

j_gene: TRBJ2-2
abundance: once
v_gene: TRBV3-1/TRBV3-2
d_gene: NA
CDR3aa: CASSQVRSSGELFF
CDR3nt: TGTGCCAGCAGCCAAGTTCGGAGTTCCGGGGAGCTGTTTTTT

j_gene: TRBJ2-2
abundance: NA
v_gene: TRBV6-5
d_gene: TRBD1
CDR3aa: CASSWDSEGTGELFF
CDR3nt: TGTGCCAGCAGTTGGGACAGCGAGGGGACCGGGGAGCTGTTTTTT

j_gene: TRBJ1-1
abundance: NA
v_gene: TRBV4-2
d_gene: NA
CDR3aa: CASSTLTGGVTEAFF
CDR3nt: TGTGCCAGTTCCACCCTCACTGGGGGGGTTACTGAAGCTTTCTTT

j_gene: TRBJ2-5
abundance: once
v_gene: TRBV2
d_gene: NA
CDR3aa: CASSRTNVVRETQYF
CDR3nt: TGTGCCAGCAGTAGGACAAACGTCGTACGGGAGACCCAGTACTTC

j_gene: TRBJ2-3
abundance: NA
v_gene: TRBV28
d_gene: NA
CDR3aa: CASTGSGAWGTDTQYF
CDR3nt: TGTGCCAGCACCGGGTCGGGAGCCTGGGGCACAGATACGCAGTATTTT

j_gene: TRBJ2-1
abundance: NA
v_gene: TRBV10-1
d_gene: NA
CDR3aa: CASRGNQQFF
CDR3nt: TGCGCCAGTAGGGGCAATCAGCAGTTCTTC

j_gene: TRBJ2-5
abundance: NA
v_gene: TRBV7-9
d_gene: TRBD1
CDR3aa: CASSLGVRGRRNQETQYF
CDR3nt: TGTGCCAGCAGCTTAGGGGTGAGGGGGCGCAGGAACCAAGAGACCCAGTACTTC

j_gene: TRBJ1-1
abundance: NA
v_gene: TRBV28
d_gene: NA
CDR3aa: CASSLRIRGTEAFF
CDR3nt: TGTGCCAGCAGTTTAAGAATCAGGGGCACTGAAGCTTTCTTT

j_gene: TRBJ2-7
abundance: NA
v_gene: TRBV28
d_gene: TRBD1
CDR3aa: CASSPRQGFYEQYF
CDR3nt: TGTGCCAGCAGTCCCCGACAGGGTTTTTACGAGCAGTACTTC

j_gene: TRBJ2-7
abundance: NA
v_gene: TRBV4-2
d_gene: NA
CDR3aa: CASSQDGAGSYEQYF
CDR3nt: TGTGCCAGCAGCCAAGATGGGGCCGGATCGTACGAGCAGTACTTC

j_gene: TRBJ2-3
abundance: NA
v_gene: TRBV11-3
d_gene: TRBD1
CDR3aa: CASSFYDRDADTQYF
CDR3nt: TGTGCCAGCAGCTTCTACGACAGGGATGCAGATACGCAGTATTTT

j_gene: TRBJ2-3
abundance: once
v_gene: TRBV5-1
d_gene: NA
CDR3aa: CASSLSTVSTDTQYF
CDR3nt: TGCGCCAGCAGCCTTTCGACAGTGAGCACAGATACGCAGTATTTT

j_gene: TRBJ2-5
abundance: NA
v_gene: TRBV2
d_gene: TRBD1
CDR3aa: CASSGGTGGRETQYF
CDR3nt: TGTGCCAGCAGTGGGGGGACAGGGGGCCGGGAGACCCAGTACTTC

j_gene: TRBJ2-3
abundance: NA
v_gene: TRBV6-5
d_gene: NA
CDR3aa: CASSYSRGLRLPWYF
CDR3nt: TGTGCCAGCAGTTACTCGAGAGGGTTACGACTTCCCTGGTATTTT

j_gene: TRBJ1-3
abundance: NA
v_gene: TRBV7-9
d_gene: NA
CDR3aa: CASSLIWHTIYF
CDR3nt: TGTGCCAGCAGCTTAATCTGGCACACCATATATTTT

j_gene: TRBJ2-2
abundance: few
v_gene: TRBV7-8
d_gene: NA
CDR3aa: CASQSQGSGYTGELFF
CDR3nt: TGTGCCAGCCAATCCCAAGGGTCGGGATACACCGGGGAGCTGTTTTTT

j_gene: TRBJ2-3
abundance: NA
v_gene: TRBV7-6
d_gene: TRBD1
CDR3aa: CASSFWTGGTDTQYF
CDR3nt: TGTGCCAGCAGCTTCTGGACAGGGGGGACAGATACGCAGTATTTT

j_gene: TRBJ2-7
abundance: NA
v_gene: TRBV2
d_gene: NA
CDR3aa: CASSELRSGEQYF
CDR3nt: TGTGCCAGCAGTGAACTGCGTTCGGGGGAGCAGTACTTC

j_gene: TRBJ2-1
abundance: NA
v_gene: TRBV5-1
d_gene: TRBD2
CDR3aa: CASSLEGIAGGRDEQFF
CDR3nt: TGCGCCAGCAGCTTGGAGGGTATAGCGGGAGGGCGGGATGAGCAGTTCTTC

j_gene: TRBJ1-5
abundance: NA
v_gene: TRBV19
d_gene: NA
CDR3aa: CASSINRRGRAYQPQHF
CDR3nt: TGTGCCAGTAGTATAAACCGGAGAGGGAGGGCTTATCAGCCCCAGCATTTT

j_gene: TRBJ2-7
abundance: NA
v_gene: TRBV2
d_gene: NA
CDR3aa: CASSLAVSSYEQYF
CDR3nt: TGTGCCAGCAGTTTAGCGGTGAGCTCCTACGAGCAGTACTTC

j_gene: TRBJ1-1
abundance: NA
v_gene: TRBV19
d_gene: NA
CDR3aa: CASSIVPLNTEAFF
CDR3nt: TGTGCCAGTAGTATAGTCCCATTGAACACTGAAGCTTTCTTT

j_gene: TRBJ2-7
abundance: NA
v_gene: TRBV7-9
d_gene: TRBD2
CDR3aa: CASSFAGAYEQYF
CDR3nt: TGTGCCAGCAGCTTTGCGGGAGCCTACGAGCAGTACTTC

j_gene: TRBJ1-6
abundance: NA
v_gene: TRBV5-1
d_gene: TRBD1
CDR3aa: CASSPDRGRSPLHF
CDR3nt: TGCGCCAGCAGCCCTGACAGGGGGCGATCACCCCTCCACTTT

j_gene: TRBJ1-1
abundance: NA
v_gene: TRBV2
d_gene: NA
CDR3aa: CASSPGGLVAFF
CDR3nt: TGTGCCAGCAGCCCCGGGGGGTTAGTAGCTTTCTTT

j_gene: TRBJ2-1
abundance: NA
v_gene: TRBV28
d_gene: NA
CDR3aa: CASSGKPEQFF
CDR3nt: TGTGCCAGCAGTGGTAAGCCTGAGCAGTTCTTC

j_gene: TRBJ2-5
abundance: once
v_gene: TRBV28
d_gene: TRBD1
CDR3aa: CASRTESRVRTGQETQYF
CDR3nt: TGTGCCAGCAGGACCGAGTCCCGAGTGAGGACAGGCCAAGAGACCCAGTACTTC

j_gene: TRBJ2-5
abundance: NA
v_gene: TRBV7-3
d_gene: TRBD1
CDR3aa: CASSRDRGETQYF
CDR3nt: TGTGCCAGCAGTAGGGACAGGGGAGAGACCCAGTACTTC

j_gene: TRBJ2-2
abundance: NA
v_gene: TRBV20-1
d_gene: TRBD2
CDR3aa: CSASGGAGELFF
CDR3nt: TGCAGTGCTAGTGGGGGGGCCGGGGAGCTGTTTTTT

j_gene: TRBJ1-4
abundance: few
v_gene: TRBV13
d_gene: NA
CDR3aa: CASSFKSTGVIEKLFF
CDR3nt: TGTGCCAGCAGCTTTAAATCAACGGGGGTTATTGAAAAACTGTTTTTT

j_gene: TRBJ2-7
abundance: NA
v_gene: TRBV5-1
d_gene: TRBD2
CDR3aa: CASSFRLAGSYEQYF
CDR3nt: TGCGCCAGCAGCTTTAGACTAGCGGGGTCCTACGAGCAGTACTTC

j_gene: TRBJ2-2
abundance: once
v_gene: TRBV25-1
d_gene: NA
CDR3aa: CASSRGSGTGELFF
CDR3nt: TGTGCCAGCAGCAGGGGATCGGGGACCGGGGAGCTGTTTTTT

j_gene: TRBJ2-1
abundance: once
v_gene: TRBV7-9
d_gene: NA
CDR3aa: CASSSYHSWGDNEQFF
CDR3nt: TGTGCCAGCAGCTCTTACCACTCATGGGGGGATAATGAGCAGTTCTTC

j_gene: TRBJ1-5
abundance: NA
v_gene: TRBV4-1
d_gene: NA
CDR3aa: CASSQGRVGTASTQPQHF
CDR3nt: TGCGCCAGCAGCCAAGGGCGGGTTGGTACAGCTTCCACCCAGCCCCAGCATTTT

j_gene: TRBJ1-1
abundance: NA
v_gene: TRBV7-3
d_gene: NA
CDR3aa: CASSLDPSGAEAFF
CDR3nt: TGTGCCAGCAGCTTAGACCCTTCAGGCGCTGAAGCTTTCTTT

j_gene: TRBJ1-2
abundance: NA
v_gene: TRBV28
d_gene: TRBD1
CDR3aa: CASSLEVTGGVYTF
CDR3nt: TGTGCCAGCAGTTTAGAGGTGACAGGGGGAGTCTACACCTTC

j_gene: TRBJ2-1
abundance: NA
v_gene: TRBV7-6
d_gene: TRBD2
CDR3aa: CASSSGRERENEQFF
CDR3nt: TGTGCCAGCAGCTCAGGGCGGGAGAGGGAGAATGAGCAGTTCTTC

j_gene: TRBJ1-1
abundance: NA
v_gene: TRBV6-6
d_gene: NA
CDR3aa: CASSYSKDRNEAFF
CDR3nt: TGTGCCAGCAGTTACTCGAAAGACAGGAATGAAGCTTTCTTT

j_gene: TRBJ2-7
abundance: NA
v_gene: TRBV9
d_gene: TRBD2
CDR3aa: CASSVTSGRHYEQYF
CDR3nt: TGTGCCAGCAGCGTGACTAGCGGGAGGCACTACGAGCAGTACTTC

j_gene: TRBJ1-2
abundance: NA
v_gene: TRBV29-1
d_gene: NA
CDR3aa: CSVEGQLRGYGYTF
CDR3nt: TGCAGCGTTGAAGGGCAGCTCCGGGGCTATGGCTACACCTTC

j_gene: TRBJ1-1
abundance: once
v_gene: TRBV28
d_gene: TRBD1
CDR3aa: CASSTGTGDTEAFF
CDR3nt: TGTGCCAGCAGTACGGGGACAGGGGACACTGAAGCTTTCTTT

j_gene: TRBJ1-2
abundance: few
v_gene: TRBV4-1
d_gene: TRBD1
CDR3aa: CASSQEGTGTGYTF
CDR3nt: TGCGCCAGCAGCCAAGAAGGGACAGGGACCGGCTACACCTTC

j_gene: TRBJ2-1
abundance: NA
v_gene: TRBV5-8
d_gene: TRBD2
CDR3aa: CASSSGTSGSYNEQFF
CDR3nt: TGTGCCAGCAGCTCGGGTACTAGCGGGAGTTACAATGAGCAGTTCTTC

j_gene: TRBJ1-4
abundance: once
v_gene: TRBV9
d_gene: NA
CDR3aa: CASSSGSGVNNEKLFF
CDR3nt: TGTGCCAGCAGCTCCGGTAGCGGTGTTAATAATGAAAAACTGTTTTTT

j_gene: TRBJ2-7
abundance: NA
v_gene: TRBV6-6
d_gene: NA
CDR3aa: CASSYSTGSSYEQYF
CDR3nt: TGTGCCAGCAGTTACTCGACTGGGAGCTCCTACGAGCAGTACTTC

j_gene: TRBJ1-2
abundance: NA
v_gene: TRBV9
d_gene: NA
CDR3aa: CASSVGQGMDYTF
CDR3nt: TGTGCCAGCAGCGTAGGGCAGGGTATGGACTACACCTTC

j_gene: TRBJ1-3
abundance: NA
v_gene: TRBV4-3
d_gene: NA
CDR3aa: CASSQARGPTTPGVGNTIYF
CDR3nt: TGCGCCAGCAGCCAAGCCCGGGGCCCCACCACCCCGGGGGTTGGAAACACCATATATTTT

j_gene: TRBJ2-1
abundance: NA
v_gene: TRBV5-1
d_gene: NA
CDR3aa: CASSLDPDSLRNNEQFF
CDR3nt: TGCGCCAGCAGCTTGGACCCGGACTCCCTGAGGAACAATGAGCAGTTCTTC

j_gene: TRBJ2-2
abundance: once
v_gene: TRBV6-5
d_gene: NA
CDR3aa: CASSYAVRGTGELFF
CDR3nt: TGTGCCAGCAGTTACGCCGTGCGGGGAACCGGGGAGCTGTTTTTT

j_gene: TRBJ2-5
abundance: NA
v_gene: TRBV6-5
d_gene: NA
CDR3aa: CASRQGQLETQYF
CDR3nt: TGTGCCAGCAGACAGGGTCAATTAGAGACCCAGTACTTC

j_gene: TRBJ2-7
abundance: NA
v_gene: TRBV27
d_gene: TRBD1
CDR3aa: CASSRTGGDSGVPEQYF
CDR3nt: TGTGCCAGCAGCCGGACAGGGGGCGACTCGGGAGTCCCCGAGCAGTACTTC

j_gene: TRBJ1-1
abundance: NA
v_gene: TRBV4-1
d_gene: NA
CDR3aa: CASSQDWASMNTEAFF
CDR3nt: TGCGCCAGCAGCCAAGATTGGGCAAGCATGAACACTGAAGCTTTCTTT

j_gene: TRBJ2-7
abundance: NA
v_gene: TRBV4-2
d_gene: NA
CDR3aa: CASSPLIGGTVDEQYF
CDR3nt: TGTGCCAGCAGCCCGCTGATTGGCGGAACCGTGGACGAGCAGTACTTC